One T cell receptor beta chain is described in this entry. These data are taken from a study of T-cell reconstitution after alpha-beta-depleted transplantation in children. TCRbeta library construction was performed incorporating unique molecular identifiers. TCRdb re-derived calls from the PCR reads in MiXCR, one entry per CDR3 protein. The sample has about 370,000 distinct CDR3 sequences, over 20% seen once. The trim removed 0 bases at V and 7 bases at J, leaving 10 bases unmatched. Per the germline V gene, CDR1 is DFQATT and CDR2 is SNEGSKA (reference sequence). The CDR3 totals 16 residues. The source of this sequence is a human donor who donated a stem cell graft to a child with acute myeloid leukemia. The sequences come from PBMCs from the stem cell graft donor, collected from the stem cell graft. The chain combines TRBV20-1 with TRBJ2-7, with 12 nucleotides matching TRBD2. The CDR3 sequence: CSARDRLAGVIREQYF. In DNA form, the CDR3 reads TGCAGTGCTAGAGATCGACTAGCGGGAGTTATTAGGGAGCAGTACTTC.